The 3 T cell receptor beta chains below come from one sample, sequenced in a study of blood T cell repertoires in COVID-19. Libraries were prepared by immunoSEQ multiplex PCR; TCRdb keeps only in-frame clonotypes and omits some of them. The table shows about 150,000 clones, with 75% to 90% occurring only once. Sequenced: peripheral blood. These receptors were taken from a man at least 80 years old with acute or convalescent COVID-19.

This clone occurred a few times. This chain joins TRBV28 and TRBJ1-2; 11 bases align to TRBD1. The germline CDR1 and CDR2 sequences are MDHEN and SYDVKM. Trimming removed 7 bases from V and 7 bases from J; junction bases left unmatched: 8. This CDR3 has 14 residues. The chain's CDR3 is CASTFTGTGGGYTF. CDR3 DNA: TGTGCCAGCACCTTTACCGGGACAGGGGGTGGCTACACCTTC.

This clone has just a few counts. The chain joins TRBV4-1 to TRBJ1-3; D is perhaps TRBD1 (6 bases). The CDR3 covers 18 residues. V was shortened by 1 base and J by 1 base, with 17 bases between the two germline ends. Germline CDR1 is MGHRA and CDR2 is YSYEKL. CDR3 residues: CASSQGQARGRSGNTIYF. The CDR3 coding sequence is TGCGCCAGCAGCCAAGGACAGGCCAGGGGACGATCTGGAAACACCATATATTTT.

V gene TRBV28 combines with J gene TRBJ2-7, with 10 bases that match TRBD2. J gave up 0 bases and V 3 bases, and 5 bases lay outside the gene matches. Germline assignment: CDR1 MDHEN and CDR2 SYDVKM. The CDR3 consists of 16 residues. The CDR3 reads CASSFRTSGYSYEQYF. The DNA of the CDR3 is TGTGCCAGCAGTTTCCGGACTAGCGGCTACTCCTACGAGCAGTACTTC.